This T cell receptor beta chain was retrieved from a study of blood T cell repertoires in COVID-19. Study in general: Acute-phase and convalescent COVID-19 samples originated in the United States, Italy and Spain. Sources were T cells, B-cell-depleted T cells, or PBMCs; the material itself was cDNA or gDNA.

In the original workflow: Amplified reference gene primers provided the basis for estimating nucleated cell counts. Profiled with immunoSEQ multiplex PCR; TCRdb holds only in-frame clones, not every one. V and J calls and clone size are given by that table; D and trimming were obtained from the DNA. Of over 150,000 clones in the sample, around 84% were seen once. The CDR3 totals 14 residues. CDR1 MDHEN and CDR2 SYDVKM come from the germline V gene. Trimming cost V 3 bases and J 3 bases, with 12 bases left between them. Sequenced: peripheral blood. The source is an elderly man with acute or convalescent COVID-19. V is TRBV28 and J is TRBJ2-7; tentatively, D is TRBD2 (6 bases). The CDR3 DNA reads TGTGCCAGCAGTTTGGGGGGTAGGGGCTACGAGCAGTACGTC. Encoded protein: CASSLGGRGYEQYV.